A single sample gave rise to the 17 T cell receptor beta chains below, sequenced in a study of blood T cell repertoires in COVID-19. Sequenced by immunoSEQ multiplex PCR; TCRdb stores in-frame clones only, minus some. The profile shows more than 100,000 clones, roughly 89% of them singletons. The sequenced sample was peripheral blood. Receptors were obtained from a woman at least 80 years old in a cohort sampled during active COVID-19.

The chain carries TRBV19 and TRBJ2-3, with 8 bases matching TRBD1. V gave up 1 base and J gave up 8 bases; unmatched junction bases: 11. The CDR3 runs 16 residues. Germline CDR1 LNHDA, CDR2 SQIVND (reference sequence). The CDR3 loop is CASSIAGPQGAATQYF. DNA of the CDR3: TGTGCCAGTAGTATAGCGGGGCCGCAGGGGGCCGCTACGCAGTATTTT.

The chain has TRBV28 and TRBJ1-4, with 7 bases identical to TRBD1. Germline values: CDR1 MDHEN, CDR2 SYDVKM. The CDR3 has 14 amino acids. V shed 6 bases, J shed 8 bases, and the junction held 9 bases outside the gene matches. In DNA, the CDR3 is TGTGCCAGCAGATTACCGCAGGGGGGAGAAAAACTGTTTTTT. Its translation: CASRLPQGGEKLFF.

This clone was seen only once. This chain connects TRBV19 to TRBJ1-2; D unclear. Germline V lookup: CDR1 LNHDA, CDR2 SQIVND (reference sequence). The germline V and J ends were trimmed by 3 bases and 1 base, with 6 bases remaining between them. The CDR3 has 13 amino acids. CDR3 bases: TGTGCCAGTAGTATGGCAGATAACTATGGCTACACCTTC. Its protein product is CASSMADNYGYTF.

This rearrangement joins TRBV2 to TRBJ2-3, with D unclear. The CDR3 sequence is 13 residues long. The germline gives CDR1 SNHLY, CDR2 FYNNEI. Between the trimmed V and J ends, which lost 5 bases and 4 bases, there was a span of 10 bases. The CDR3 DNA is TGTGCCAGCAGTATACATGTATCAGATACGCAGTATTTT. This sequence encodes CASSIHVSDTQYF. Looking up the rest from reference TRBV2 and TRBJ2-3 gives the full variable domain: EPEVTQTPSHQVTQMGQEVILRCVPISNHLYFYWYRQILGQKVEFLVSFYNNEISEKSEIFDDQFSVERPDGSNFTLKIRSTKLEDSAMYFCASSIHVSDTQYFGPGTRLTVL.

The chain employs TRBV7-2 and TRBJ1-4; unclear D gene. Trimming stripped 1 base from V and 3 bases from J, with 6 bases between. In germline, CDR1 is SGHTA, CDR2 FQGNSA. The CDR3 is made up of 14 amino acids. The CDR3 protein is CASSLGAANEKLFF. CDR3 DNA: TGTGCCAGCAGCTTAGGGGCAGCTAATGAAAAACTGTTTTTT.

This chain uses TRBV3-1 (or the pseudogene TRBV3-2) with TRBJ1-2; weak D call: TRBD1 (5 bases). From germline, CDR1 is LGHDT and CDR2 YNNKEL (reference sequence). Trimming removed 5 bases at V and 4 bases at J, with 11 bases between. The CDR3 is 13 residues long. The CDR3 spells CASSNTGLYGYTF. The DNA for the CDR3 is TGTGCCAGCAGCAATACAGGTCTCTATGGCTACACCTTC.

J is TRBJ2-1 and V is TRBV14; no firm D call. V shed 4 bases and J shed 2 bases, with 15 bases lying between them. The CDR3 has 16 amino acids. Germline V gene data show CDR1 as SGHDN and CDR2 as FVKESK. The CDR3 sequence is CASSRLGGYAYNEQFF. The CDR3 coding sequence is TGTGCCAGCAGCCGGCTCGGCGGCTATGCCTACAATGAGCAGTTCTTC.

The genes are TRBV27 and TRBJ2-3, with 11 bases identical to TRBD2. The CDR3 covers 20 residues. Germline V gene data show CDR1 as MNHEY and CDR2 as SMNVEV (reference sequence). The trim removed 3 bases at V and 5 bases at J, leaving 19 bases unmatched. DNA for the CDR3: TGTGCCAGCAGTTTGCCCGAGGCTAGCGGGAGGATCTTGGGAGTAGATACGCAGTATTTT. It yields the protein CASSLPEASGRILGVDTQYF.

CDR3: CASGLPPQGGQFF. CDR3 DNA sequence: TGTGCTAGTGGTTTGCCACCACAGGGGGGGCAGTTCTTC. V and J are TRBV12-5 and TRBJ2-1; TRBD1 matches 8 bases. CDR3 length equals 13 residues. The V gene end was trimmed by 2 bases and the J gene end by 12 bases; junction bases not matched to a gene: 6. Per germline, CDR1 LGHNT and CDR2 FRNRAP.

The gene calls are TRBV3-1 (or the pseudogene TRBV3-2) and TRBJ1-1; D call uncertain. Germline V gives CDR1 LGHDT, CDR2 YNNKEL (reference sequence). V was cut by 6 bases and J by 1 base, with 12 bases left in between. CDR3 length: 14 amino acids. For the CDR3, the DNA is TGTGCCAGCAGTCGGACGGGGAAGAACACTGAAGCTTTCTTT. Residues: CASSRTGKNTEAFF.

The chain carries TRBV9 and TRBJ1-2; possible D gene TRBD1, 5 bases. The CDR3 is made up of 14 amino acids. CDR1 and CDR2 from the germline V gene are SGDLS and YYNGEE. Deletions cut 4 bases from V and 4 bases from J, with 14 bases between. The CDR3 sequence is CASSPRGWGYGYTF. Here the CDR3 DNA reads TGTGCCAGCAGCCCTCGGGGGTGGGGCTATGGCTACACCTTC.

CDR3 coding DNA: TGTGCCAGCAGTTTCCTCTTCGATGAGCAGTTCTTC. It encodes CASSFLFDEQFF. This chain links TRBV27 with TRBJ2-1; D ambiguous. The V gene lost 3 bases and the J gene lost 8 bases, with 8 bases spanning the gap. The germline V gene encodes CDR1 MNHEY and CDR2 SMNVEV (reference sequence). The CDR3 runs to 12 residues.

The CDR3 spells CATSDSPGGGGHYEQFF. Written as DNA, the CDR3 is TGTGCCACCAGTGATTCTCCAGGTGGCGGGGGGCACTATGAGCAGTTCTTC. V and J are TRBV24-1 and TRBJ2-1, with 8 bases matching TRBD2. Germline V lookup: CDR1 KGHDR, CDR2 SFDVKD. The CDR3 contains 17 residues. V dropped 2 bases and J dropped 8; count of bases not matched to a gene: 13.

DNA of the CDR3: TGCAGTGCTAGTGGCCCTCGGGAGACAGATACGCAGTATTTT. Encoded protein: CSASGPRETDTQYF. The J gene is TRBJ2-3, the V gene TRBV20-1, with D perhaps TRBD2 (6 bases). V dropped 3 bases and J dropped 3 bases, with 13 bases sitting between them. The CDR3 consists of 14 residues. Germline CDR1 reads DFQATT; CDR2 reads SNEGSKA (reference sequence).

The rearrangement joins TRBV11-2 to TRBJ2-5; 10 bases line up with TRBD2. J lost 2 bases, V lost 4 bases, and 1 base had no gene match. Germline V CDR1 and CDR2: SGHAT, FQNNGV. This CDR3 has 14 residues. CDR3 sequence reads: CASSSAGGQETQYF. As DNA, the CDR3 is TGTGCCAGCAGCTCAGCGGGGGGGCAAGAGACCCAGTACTTC.

The rearrangement links TRBV27 to TRBJ2-6, with TRBD1 identical over 9 bases. J gave up 4 bases and V 1 base, and 14 bases lay outside the gene matches. There are 20 residues in the CDR3. Germline CDR1 reads MNHEY; CDR2 reads SMNVEV (reference sequence). The CDR3 DNA sequence: TGTGCCAGCAGTTTATTCCCTGGACAGGGGCCCACGTGGGGGGCCAACGTCCTGACTTTC. It specifies CASSLFPGQGPTWGANVLTF.

The J gene is TRBJ1-2, the V gene TRBV5-6, with 8 bases fitting TRBD1. The V gene's germline CDR1 is SGHDT and CDR2 YYEEEE. CDR3 length equals 15 residues. V dropped 2 bases and J dropped 1; count of bases not matched to a gene: 4. The CDR3 is CASSFLDRDNYGYTF. The DNA for the CDR3 is TGTGCCAGCAGCTTCCTGGACAGGGATAACTATGGCTACACCTTC.